Only one count was recorded for the clone carrying this T cell receptor (beta chain). Its antigen is unidentified. The data belong to a study of cytotoxic CD8 clonotypes in ibrutinib-treated CLL. Background on the study: Among patients, roughly 25 responded partially and 2 completely; roughly 14 then stayed remitted and some twelve progressed after median around 66 months. Study-level results: Sampling of sustained-remission and progressing patients occurred at differing times. Baseline values of clonality outstripped age-matched healthy donors and followed circulating CD8+ T-cell counts.

This CDR3 has 14 amino acids. V was shortened by 3 bases and J by 2 bases, with 9 bases between the two germline ends. The germline V gene encodes CDR1 LNHNV and CDR2 YYDKDF (reference sequence). Some clones are missing from TCRdb's copy, which holds only in-frame ones; the method was immunoSEQ multiplex PCR. The sample carries 150,000 or so clones, 79% recorded once. The V call is TRBV15, the J call TRBJ2-3; D not resolved. This specimen was PBMCs, taken after 12 months of ibrutinib treatment. The sequence was obtained from a human donor with chronic lymphocytic leukemia. This CDR3 reads CATSRSYDTDTQYF. Here the CDR3 DNA reads TGTGCCACCAGCAGGAGTTACGACACAGATACGCAGTATTTT.